Detailed here is one T cell receptor beta chain. This record belongs to a study of radiotherapy plus CTLA-4 blockade in lung cancer. Germline-derived CDR1 and CDR2 are SGHTA and FQGTGA. The CDR3 totals 14 residues. The V gene lost 6 bases and the J gene lost 4 bases, with 15 bases spanning the gap. Generated by immunoSEQ multiplex PCR, the TCRdb table keeps only in-frame clones and is missing some. The sample consists of 60,000 to 70,000 clones, under 85% of them appearing once. The chain recombines TRBV7-3 with TRBJ1-2, with D hard to call. This TCR came from a human donor with non-small cell lung cancer who had a partial response to radiotherapy plus ipilimumab. The input for sequencing was peripheral blood, taken from a patient treated with radiotherapy plus ipilimumab. The CDR3 nucleotides are TGTGCCAGCAGTCCCGGCAGCGACCCCTATGGCTACACCTTC. It specifies CASSPGSDPYGYTF.